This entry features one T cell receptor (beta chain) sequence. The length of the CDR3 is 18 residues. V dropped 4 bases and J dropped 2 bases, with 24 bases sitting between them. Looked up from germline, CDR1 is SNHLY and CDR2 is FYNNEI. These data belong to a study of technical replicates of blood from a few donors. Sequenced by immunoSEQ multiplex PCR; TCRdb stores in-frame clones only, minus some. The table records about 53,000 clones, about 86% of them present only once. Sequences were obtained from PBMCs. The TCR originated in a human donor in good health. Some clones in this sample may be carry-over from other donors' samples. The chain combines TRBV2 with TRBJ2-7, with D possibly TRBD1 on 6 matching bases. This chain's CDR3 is CASSGMGARRLGAYEQYF. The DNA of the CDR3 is TGTGCCAGCAGTGGAATGGGGGCTCGCCGACTTGGGGCCTACGAGCAGTACTTC.